A single sample gave rise to the 30 T cell receptor beta chains below, sequenced in a study of a mutant IDH1 vaccine in newly diagnosed glioma. Noted time point: week 35, safety follow-up. Every vaccination contained 300 ug of the mutant IDH1 20-mer peptide and was paired with topical imiquimod. These receptors have no known antigen. Sequencing was performed with immunoSEQ multiplex PCR; in TCRdb, only in-frame clones are kept and a portion is missing. Of about 32,000 clones listed, roughly four fifths were seen once; the top ten hold just over 15%. The sample in question was PBMCs, obtained from a glioma patient whose treatment included an IDH1 peptide vaccine. The source is a man younger than 45 with glioma.

Only a few counts were recorded for this clone. The rearrangement uses TRBV5-1 and TRBJ1-1; the D gene is possibly TRBD1 (5 bases). V lost 0 bases, J lost 0 bases, and 12 bases lay in between. CDR3 size: 16 residues. Per germline, CDR1 SGHRS and CDR2 YFSETQ. The CDR3 coding sequence is TGCGCCAGCAGCTTGGCCCAGGGTTGGGTGAACACTGAAGCTTTCTTT. It is translated as CASSLAQGWVNTEAFF.

The chain recombines TRBV19 with TRBJ1-1; no clear D gene. Germline-derived CDR1 and CDR2 are LNHDA and SQIVND (reference sequence). Trimming stripped 5 bases from V and 2 bases from J, with 12 bases between. The CDR3 consists of 14 residues. CDR3 nucleotide sequence: TGTGCCAGTAGTTCCGGCCGGCATAACACTGAAGCTTTCTTT. Its translation: CASSSGRHNTEAFF.

This clone was counted a few times. The CDR3 nucleotides are TGCAGCGTTGGGGGACAGGGGGGCGGCACTGAAGCTTTCTTT. It yields the protein CSVGGQGGGTEAFF. This chain links TRBV29-1 with TRBJ1-1; 11 bases agree with TRBD1. CDR3 length equals 14 residues. The ends lost 4 bases at V and 4 bases at J; junction bases unmatched: 5. Germline lookup yields CDR1 SQVTM and CDR2 ANQGSEA.

This clone appeared a single time. The chain couples TRBV7-9 to TRBJ2-3; D is ambiguous. The V end lost 4 bases, the J end lost 3 bases, and 2 bases lay between the germline ends. The germline gives CDR1 SEHNR, CDR2 FQNEAQ (reference sequence). The CDR3 runs to 11 residues. CDR3 residues: CASSSTDTQYF. The CDR3 coding sequence is TGTGCCAGCAGCTCGACAGATACGCAGTATTTT. The full variable domain, completed using reference TRBV7-9 and TRBJ2-3, is DTGVSQNPRHKITKRGQNVTFRCDPISEHNRLYWYRQTLGQGPEFLTYFQNEAQLEKSRLLSDRFSAERPKGSFSTLEIQRTEQGDSAMYLCASSSTDTQYFGPGTRLTVL.

The rearrangement joins TRBV15 to TRBJ2-2; D possibly corresponds to TRBD1 (6 bases). The germline V gene encodes CDR1 LNHNV and CDR2 YYDKDF (reference sequence). The CDR3 has 13 amino acids. Trimming stripped 10 bases from V and 1 base from J, with 10 bases between. CDR3 DNA: TGTGCCATCGAGGGACAGAACACCGGGGAGCTGTTTTTT. It encodes CAIEGQNTGELFF.

The chain has TRBV14 and TRBJ1-1; D remains unclear. The germline V and J ends were trimmed by 4 bases and 8 bases, with 14 bases remaining between them. CDR1 is SGHDN and CDR2 is FVKESK in the germline V gene. This CDR3 has 13 amino acids. CDR3 loop: CASSLSGEPEAFF. The CDR3 coding sequence is TGTGCCAGCAGCCTATCCGGGGAGCCGGAAGCTTTCTTT.

The chain combines TRBV5-1 with TRBJ2-2; 9 bases are a match to TRBD1. CDR1 and CDR2 from the germline V gene are SGHRS and YFSETQ. The length of the CDR3 is 14 residues. Germline trimming cut 2 bases from V and 7 bases from J; bases unmatched to any gene: 3. The CDR3 loop reads CASSFGQGNGELFF. CDR3 bases: TGCGCCAGCAGCTTCGGACAGGGGAACGGGGAGCTGTTTTTT. The whole variable domain, remainder taken from reference TRBV5-1 and TRBJ2-2, is KAGVTQTPRYLIKTRGQQVTLSCSPISGHRSVSWYQQTPGQGLQFLFEYFSETQRNKGNFPGRFSGRQFSNSRSEMNVSTLELGDSALYLCASSFGQGNGELFFGEGSRLTVL.

The chain combines TRBV11-2 with TRBJ2-7; TRBD2 matches 7 bases. The V gene's germline CDR1 is SGHAT and CDR2 FQNNGV. The CDR3 runs to 18 residues. V shed 3 bases, J shed 0 bases, and the junction held 14 bases outside the gene matches. DNA of the CDR3: TGTGCCAGCAGCTTCCGGGTGGTAGCGGGTCGAGTCTCCTACGAGCAGTACTTC. This sequence encodes CASSFRVVAGRVSYEQYF.

The rearrangement uses TRBV5-1 and TRBJ1-1; D is undetermined. Deletions cut 5 bases from V and 2 bases from J, with 13 bases between. The CDR3 runs to 14 residues. Per the germline V gene, CDR1 is SGHRS and CDR2 is YFSETQ. CDR3 amino acids: CASSSTAENTEAFF. For the CDR3, the DNA is TGCGCCAGCAGTAGTACAGCAGAAAACACTGAAGCTTTCTTT.

The chain carries TRBV15 and TRBJ1-3; D is undetermined. V lost 1 base, J lost 1 base, and 8 bases lay in between. This CDR3 has 15 residues. Per the germline V gene, CDR1 is LNHNV and CDR2 is YYDKDF (reference sequence). The CDR3 DNA sequence: TGTGCCACCAGCAGAGTGGTGGGGTCTGGAAACACCATATATTTT. Residues: CATSRVVGSGNTIYF.

This clone has only a few counts. This rearrangement joins TRBV7-9 to TRBJ2-1; perhaps TRBD2 as D (6 bases). The V gene lost 0 bases and the J gene lost 7 bases, with 13 bases spanning the gap. The CDR3 is 15 residues long. CDR1 and CDR2 (germline): SEHNR, FQNEAQ (reference sequence). Written as DNA, the CDR3 is TGTGCCAGCAGCTTAGCGGGGGGACTGACTAATGAGCAGTTCTTC. Translated, it gives CASSLAGGLTNEQFF.

The chain employs TRBV6-6 and TRBJ2-7; D remains unclear. With 0 bases removed from V and 3 bases from J, the gap between germline ends came to 6 bases. The CDR3 is 13 amino acids. Germline V gives CDR1 MNHNY, CDR2 SVGAGI (reference sequence). As DNA, the CDR3 is TGTGCCAGCAGTTACTCAAGCCGCTACGAGCAGTACTTC. Residues: CASSYSSRYEQYF.

The chain couples TRBV5-4 to TRBJ2-7; 8 bases are shared with TRBD2. The CDR3 is made up of 14 amino acids. After removal of 1 base from V and 4 bases from J, the junction contained 4 bases not matched to a gene. Germline values: CDR1 SGHNT, CDR2 YYREEE (reference sequence). The CDR3 here is CASSLMSGSYEQYF. For the CDR3, the DNA is TGTGCCAGCAGCTTGATGAGCGGGAGTTACGAGCAGTACTTC.

This chain connects TRBV5-1 to TRBJ1-5; 8 nucleotides match TRBD1. The germline V gene encodes CDR1 SGHRS and CDR2 YFSETQ. The CDR3 runs to 15 residues. The ends lost 5 bases at V and 4 bases at J; junction bases unmatched: 8. The CDR3, as DNA: TGCGCCAGCAGTCCCGGACAGGGCCTGAATCAGCCCCAGCATTTT. This codes for CASSPGQGLNQPQHF. Combining the CDR3 with reference TRBV5-1 and TRBJ1-5 gives the whole variable domain KAGVTQTPRYLIKTRGQQVTLSCSPISGHRSVSWYQQTPGQGLQFLFEYFSETQRNKGNFPGRFSGRQFSNSRSEMNVSTLELGDSALYLCASSPGQGLNQPQHFGDGTRLSIL.

The rearrangement joins TRBV25-1 to TRBJ1-4; perhaps TRBD1 as D (6 bases). The V end lost 4 bases, the J end lost 5 bases, and 14 bases lay between the germline ends. This CDR3 is built from 15 residues. CDR1 MGHDK and CDR2 SYGVNS come from the germline V gene. The CDR3 loop is CASSGPGTNNEKLFF. The CDR3 DNA sequence: TGTGCCAGCAGTGGACCCGGGACAAACAATGAAAAACTGTTTTTT. Combining the CDR3 with reference TRBV25-1 and TRBJ1-4 gives the whole variable domain EADIYQTPRYLVIGTGKKITLECSQTMGHDKMYWYQQDPGMELHLIHYSYGVNSTEKGDLSSESTVSRIRTEHFPLTLESARPSHTSQYLCASSGPGTNNEKLFFGSGTQLSVL.

The chain joins TRBV5-1 to TRBJ1-3; D possibly corresponds to TRBD1 (6 bases). The V and J ends lost 4 bases and 0 bases respectively, with 14 bases between them. Germline assignment: CDR1 SGHRS and CDR2 YFSETQ. The CDR3 sequence is 16 residues long. CDR3 loop: CASSRGTAGSGNTIYF. The DNA for the CDR3 is TGCGCCAGCAGCAGGGGGACGGCTGGCTCTGGAAACACCATATATTTT.

V gene TRBV10-1 combines with J gene TRBJ2-7; TRBD2 matches at 7 bases. Germline V CDR1 and CDR2: WNHNN, SYGVQD (reference sequence). This CDR3 comprises 14 residues. Germline trimming cut 4 bases from V and 5 bases from J; bases unmatched to any gene: 8. CDR3 amino acids: CASSGEGRTNEQYF. In DNA, the CDR3 is TGCGCCAGCAGTGGGGAGGGGAGAACTAACGAGCAGTACTTC.

In its sample, this clone was seen once. The V gene is TRBV5-6, the J gene TRBJ1-1; 9 bases agree with TRBD1. With V trimmed by 0 bases and J by 4 bases, 7 bases remained unmatched. The CDR3 loop spans 16 amino acids. CDR1 SGHDT and CDR2 YYEEEE come from the germline V gene. CDR3 in amino acids: CASSLEGTGWITEAFF. The CDR3 bases are TGTGCCAGCAGCTTGGAGGGGACAGGGTGGATCACTGAAGCTTTCTTT.

This chain connects TRBV7-9 to TRBJ1-1, with D possibly TRBD1 on 5 matching bases. Germline V gene lookup returns CDR1 SEHNR and CDR2 FQNEAQ (reference sequence). CDR3 length equals 15 residues. Deletions cut 2 bases from V and 4 bases from J, with 14 bases between. The CDR3 DNA reads TGTGCCAGCAGCTTACGGAGTGTGGGGACCACTGAAGCTTTCTTT. Translating gives CASSLRSVGTTEAFF.

The rearrangement joins TRBV29-1 to TRBJ1-3; TRBD1 matches 10 bases. The CDR3 is made up of 13 amino acids. Germline CDR1 is SQVTM and CDR2 is ANQGSEA. J lost 4 bases, V lost 5 bases, and 2 bases had no gene match. The CDR3 DNA reads TGCAGCGTTTCGGACAGGGGGGGAAACACCATATATTTT. It specifies CSVSDRGGNTIYF.

The V gene is TRBV5-1, the J gene TRBJ1-1, with D uncertain. V lost 0 bases and J lost 11, with 17 bases in between. The CDR3 consists of 14 residues. Germline CDR1 SGHRS, CDR2 YFSETQ. This CDR3 reads CASSLATAGWMAFF. The CDR3 DNA reads as TGCGCCAGCAGCTTGGCCACGGCCGGATGGATGGCTTTCTTT.

By sample fraction, this clone is large. The chain is built from TRBV2 and TRBJ2-7; D remains ambiguous. The CDR3 has 13 residues. The germline V gene encodes CDR1 SNHLY and CDR2 FYNNEI. The V and J ends lost 1 base and 4 bases respectively, with 8 bases between them. The CDR3 nucleotides are TGTGCCAGCAGTGAAGACCTGGGGTACGAGCAGTACTTC. Protein sequence: CASSEDLGYEQYF.

The V call is TRBV5-1, the J call TRBJ1-1; weak D call: TRBD1 (6 bases). Germline CDR1 reads SGHRS; CDR2 reads YFSETQ. The CDR3 totals 14 residues. V lost 3 bases and J lost 1, with 10 bases in between. The CDR3 coding sequence is TGCGCCAGCAGCTACGGACAGACGAACACTGAAGCTTTCTTT. Its protein is CASSYGQTNTEAFF.

The genes are TRBV27 and TRBJ1-5; 9 nucleotides match TRBD1. V was clipped by 3 bases and J by 6 bases; unmatched bases: 3. This CDR3 is built from 14 residues. Germline loops: CDR1 MNHEY, CDR2 SMNVEV (reference sequence). The CDR3 sequence: CASSLGQGSQPQHF. The CDR3 region has the DNA TGTGCCAGCAGTTTGGGACAGGGCAGTCAGCCCCAGCATTTT.

The V and J genes are TRBV30 and TRBJ1-1, with 7 bases fitting TRBD1. V shed 1 base and J 7 bases; nucleotides not matched to a gene: 9. This CDR3 is 14 amino acids long. The germline CDR1 and CDR2 sequences are GTSNPN and SVGIG (reference sequence). CDR3 sequence (DNA): TGTGCCTGGAGTGAGTCAGGGGGAAGGCGTGAAGCTTTCTTT. Its translation is CAWSESGGRREAFF. The full variable domain, rest sourced from reference TRBV30 and TRBJ1-1, is SQTIHQWPATLVQPVGSPLSLECTVEGTSNPNLYWYRQAAGRGLQLLFYSVGIGQISSEVPQNLSASRPQDRQFILSSKKLLLSDSGFYLCAWSESGGRREAFFGQGTRLTVV.

The J gene is TRBJ1-5, the V gene TRBV27; D gene uncertain. The ends were cut back, 3 bases at V and 2 bases at J, with 8 bases in the middle. Looked up from germline, CDR1 is MNHEY and CDR2 is SMNVEV (reference sequence). CDR3 length: 14 amino acids. This CDR3 reads CASSLRPGNQPQHF. For the CDR3, the DNA is TGTGCCAGCAGTTTGCGGCCGGGCAATCAGCCCCAGCATTTT.

CDR3 region: CAWSLRGNTEAFF. DNA of the CDR3: TGTGCCTGGAGTCTGAGGGGGAACACTGAAGCTTTCTTT. V and J are TRBV30 and TRBJ1-1; possibly TRBD1 for D (5 bases). Trimming took 2 bases from V and 1 from J, leaving 8 bases between them. Germline lookup yields CDR1 GTSNPN and CDR2 SVGIG (reference sequence). This CDR3 is built from 13 residues.

This clone was found once. Its ends do not fully match the called genes, so a read error is possible. The chain links TRBV2 to TRBJ1-6; D is unclear. This CDR3 spans 14 amino acids. Germline V CDR1 and CDR2: SNHLY, FYNNEI. CDR3 amino acids: CASSEGRTNSPLHF. In nucleotides, the CDR3 is TGTGCCAGCAGCGAAGGACGGACTAATTCACCCCTCCACTTT.

The genes are TRBV5-1 and TRBJ1-2; 7 positions agree with TRBD1. V trimming: 0 bases; J trimming: 4 bases; junction bases outside the gene matches: 3. Germline V gene lookup returns CDR1 SGHRS and CDR2 YFSETQ. The CDR3 consists of 14 residues. The DNA of the CDR3 is TGCGCCAGCAGCTTGGGACAGGGCCGCTATGGCTACACCTTC. This encodes CASSLGQGRYGYTF.

This clone was observed once. The CDR3: CAWSPDRLSPNRAFF. CDR3 bases: TGTGCCTGGAGTCCGGACAGGCTTTCCCCGAACCGGGCTTTCTTT. This chain joins TRBV30 and TRBJ1-1, with 7 positions matching TRBD1. V was pared by 2 bases and J by 11 bases, with 17 bases of the junction left unmatched. The CDR3 is 15 residues long. CDR1 and CDR2 (germline): GTSNPN, SVGIG (reference sequence).